Shown below are 16 T cell receptor beta chains from a single sample sequenced in a study of blood T cell repertoires in COVID-19. The method was immunoSEQ multiplex PCR; TCRdb's version includes in-frame clones alone and lacks a portion of them. The data show some 150,000 clones, around 87% seen once. What was sequenced was peripheral blood. These receptors were taken from a woman aged 80 or older in a cohort sampled during active or convalescent COVID-19.

J is TRBJ2-2 and V is TRBV18, with D maybe TRBD2 (5 bases). CDR3 length equals 13 residues. The germline CDR1 and CDR2 sequences are KGHSH and LQKENI. V dropped 4 bases and J dropped 7 bases, with 10 bases sitting between them. The CDR3 DNA follows: TGTGCCAGCTCACTTGCCGGGGACGGGGAGCTGTTTTTT. Encoded protein: CASSLAGDGELFF.

This rearrangement joins TRBV6-2 or TRBV6-3 to TRBJ1-2; unclear D gene. Germline V gene sequence: CDR1 MNHEY, CDR2 SVGEGT. The CDR3 is made up of 14 amino acids. The ends were cut back, 6 bases at V and 4 bases at J, with 15 bases in the middle. The CDR3 reads CASSTGRTGYGYTF. The CDR3 DNA reads as TGTGCCAGCAGCACTGGGAGGACGGGCTATGGCTACACCTTC.

The gene calls are TRBV30 and TRBJ2-3; unclear D gene. With 5 bases removed from V and 5 bases from J, the gap between germline ends came to 8 bases. There are 11 residues in the CDR3. Germline CDR1 and CDR2: GTSNPN and SVGIG (reference sequence). The CDR3 reads CAWVPGDTQYF. For the CDR3, the DNA is TGTGCCTGGGTTCCGGGAGATACGCAGTATTTT.

The J gene is TRBJ2-5, the V gene TRBV27, with TRBD1 identical over 11 bases. CDR1 MNHEY and CDR2 SMNVEV come from the germline V gene (reference sequence). Losses at the gene ends were 7 bases for V and 4 bases for J; bases not matched to a gene: 5. The CDR3 runs 14 residues. The CDR3 nucleotides are TGTGCCAGCATGAGGGACAGGGGGGCAGAGACCCAGTACTTC. It specifies CASMRDRGAETQYF.

The V gene is TRBV28, the J gene TRBJ1-1; D possibly corresponds to TRBD1 (5 bases). The V and J ends lost 5 bases and 10 bases respectively, with 20 bases between them. Germline V gene lookup returns CDR1 MDHEN and CDR2 SYDVKM. The CDR3 consists of 14 residues. CDR3 protein: CASSQGGGVVGAFF. The CDR3 DNA reads TGTGCCAGCAGTCAAGGCGGGGGGGTAGTGGGAGCTTTCTTT.

This chain joins TRBV7-2 and TRBJ1-2; possibly TRBD1 for D (5 bases). The CDR3 runs 16 residues. V was cut by 1 base and J by 0 bases, with 12 bases left in between. Germline values: CDR1 SGHTA, CDR2 FQGNSA. Written as DNA, the CDR3 is TGTGCCAGCAGCTTAGGATTGGGGCCGACTAACTATGGCTACACCTTC. This codes for CASSLGLGPTNYGYTF.

This clone was counted once. This chain joins TRBV13 and TRBJ1-2, with 11 bases lining up with TRBD1. J gave up 6 bases and V 0 bases, and 3 bases lay outside the gene matches. The length of the CDR3 is 15 residues. Germline V gene sequence: CDR1 PRHDT, CDR2 FYEKMQ (reference sequence). The CDR3, as DNA: TGTGCCAGCAGCTTAGGCCCGGGACAGGGGGATGGCTACACCTTC. Protein: CASSLGPGQGDGYTF.

The chain uses TRBV19 and TRBJ2-5, with 9 positions matching TRBD1. CDR1 LNHDA and CDR2 SQIVND come from the germline V gene (reference sequence). The CDR3 has 15 amino acids. V trimming: 3 bases; J trimming: 4 bases; junction bases outside the gene matches: 6. This chain's CDR3 is CASSIWDRVRETQYF. CDR3 DNA sequence: TGTGCCAGTAGTATTTGGGACAGGGTCCGAGAGACCCAGTACTTC.

The CDR3 DNA follows: TGTGCCACCAGCAGAGATCAGGGGGCTGAAGAGACCCAGTACTTC. Translating gives CATSRDQGAEETQYF. The genes are TRBV15 and TRBJ2-5, with 8 bases lining up with TRBD1. V gave up 0 bases and J gave up 3 bases; unmatched junction bases: 3. The CDR3 totals 15 residues. The V gene's germline CDR1 is LNHNV and CDR2 YYDKDF (reference sequence).

The chain is built from TRBV6-1 and TRBJ2-7; 8 positions match TRBD1. The length of the CDR3 is 16 residues. V was clipped by 4 bases and J by 7 bases; unmatched bases: 15. Germline V gene lookup returns CDR1 MNHNS and CDR2 SASEGT. The CDR3 reads CASSAAHIQGAQEQYF. In DNA form, the CDR3 reads TGTGCCAGCAGTGCCGCGCACATCCAGGGGGCACAAGAGCAGTACTTC.

The chain couples TRBV6-5 to TRBJ1-3; 9 bases map to TRBD1. V gave up 6 bases and J gave up 3 bases; unmatched junction bases: 6. CDR1 and CDR2 from the germline V gene are MNHEY and SVGAGI. The CDR3 runs 15 residues. The DNA of the CDR3 is TGTGCCAGCAGACCGACAGGGGGGGGTGGAAACACCATATATTTT. Its translation is CASRPTGGGGNTIYF.

This rearrangement joins TRBV19 to TRBJ2-5, with a tentative D call TRBD2 (6 bases). The CDR3 loop spans 15 amino acids. Trimming cost V 1 base and J 3 bases, with 12 bases left between them. The germline V gene encodes CDR1 LNHDA and CDR2 SQIVND (reference sequence). In DNA, the CDR3 is TGTGCCAGTAGTATAGCTTGGGGACTTAAAGAGACCCAGTACTTC. It encodes CASSIAWGLKETQYF.

V gene TRBV28 combines with J gene TRBJ2-1, with TRBD1 as a possible D gene (6 bases). The CDR3 is 15 residues long. Trimming took off 7 bases at V and 7 bases at J, with 20 bases between the two ends. Germline values: CDR1 MDHEN, CDR2 SYDVKM. The CDR3 here is CASTLGALIGNEQFF. The CDR3 nucleotides read TGTGCCAGCACCTTGGGGGCTCTCATTGGTAATGAGCAGTTCTTC.

The rearrangement joins TRBV7-2 to TRBJ1-2, with TRBD1 matching 8 bases. With 3 bases clipped from V and 5 bases from J, the junction kept 8 bases outside the gene matches. Per the germline V gene, CDR1 is SGHTA and CDR2 is FQGNSA. The CDR3 consists of 15 residues. CDR3 sequence: CASSLMRQGRYGYTF. For the CDR3, the DNA is TGTGCCAGCAGCTTGATGCGACAGGGGAGGTATGGCTACACCTTC. The full variable domain, in which reference TRBV7-2 and TRBJ1-2 provide the parts outside the CDR3, is GAGVSQSPSNKVTEKGKDVELRCDPISGHTALYWYRQSLGQGLEFLIYFQGNSAPDKSGLPSDRFSAERTGGSVSTLTIQRTQQEDSAVYLCASSLMRQGRYGYTFGSGTRLTVV.

This clone was seen once. The chain is built from TRBV10-1 and TRBJ2-2; maybe TRBD2 (5 bases). Trimming left V 4 bases short and J 1 base short, with 7 bases between. CDR3 size: 14 residues. Germline V lookup: CDR1 WNHNN, CDR2 SYGVQD (reference sequence). CDR3 nucleotides: TGCGCCAGCAGTGCCGGGGTGAACACCGGGGAGCTGTTTTTT. Protein: CASSAGVNTGELFF.

The rearrangement links TRBV5-5 to TRBJ2-4, with 9 nucleotides matching TRBD1. J gave up 6 bases and V 2 bases, and 12 bases lay outside the gene matches. This CDR3 is built from 17 residues. Germline V lookup: CDR1 SGHKS, CDR2 YYEKEE (reference sequence). The CDR3 DNA is TGTGCCAGCAGCTTTTATTCTGTCGGGACAGGGTTAAACATTCAGTACTTC. Translating it yields CASSFYSVGTGLNIQYF.